This TCR beta chain emerged from a study of blood T cell repertoires in COVID-19 (TCRdb year 2020). Background for the entire study: The collaborator samples originated in the United States, Italy and Spain and spanned the acute and convalescent phases of COVID-19. The repertoires were made available in a free public database intended to serve as a resource for research on the immune response to SARS-CoV-2. The prospective study material was composed of cDNA or gDNA derived from T cells, B-cell-depleted T cells, or PBMCs. Subjects who had been exposed to COVID-19, were actively infected with it, or had recovered from it provided the deeply sampled blood TCRbeta repertoires that made up the dataset. Where HLA class I and class II types were available, the types were taken from metadata supplied by the sample provider, not from assay-based typing. The samples were drawn from the first 160 participants of the ongoing ImmuneRACE study and from more than 1,000 subjects provided by 6 global collaborators. Sample metadata almost always included a de-identified subject ID, COVID-19 status, age in years and sex.

Participants in the prospective study were aged about 18 to 95 years, lived in 20 to 30 United States geographic areas, and enrolled through a virtual design. To assign participants to cohorts, the prospective study relied on clinical history that participants themselves reported in a screening survey and a study questionnaire. For ImmuneRACE Cohort 3, a participant was defined as recovered based on two consecutive negative NP/OP PCR tests, clearance by a healthcare professional, or resolution of symptoms. In the prospective study, whole blood, serum and a nasopharyngeal or oropharyngeal swab were collected from each participant by mobile phlebotomists. Prospective study participants could optionally give additional blood draws and questionnaires over a roughly 2-month period. Prospective study blood samples were shipped either frozen or at room temperature before DNA extraction. The study at large found these results: The quantity of clinical and demographic metadata differed by source and by participant and was supplied without curation.

TCRbeta CDR3 regions were amplified from genomic DNA using the immunoSEQ Assay, a bias-controlled multiplex PCR. The source study handled its data this way. Within the assay, amplification of reference gene primers was used to estimate how many nucleated cells each sample contained. Sequence reads were collapsed and filtered to measure the absolute abundance of every unique TCRbeta CDR3 rearrangement. For each sample, productive Simpson clonality was calculated as the square root of Simpson's diversity index over productive rearrangements. This immuneACCESS table, as held by TCRdb, lists in-frame sequences with V and J called but not all clones. Of the missing ones, under half trace to an unresolved V gene in checked studies; the others have no known cause. The D gene and trimming were derived from the DNA, and the V and J assignments and clone size from that table. The sample contains about 480,000 clones, approximately 87% of them found a single time. 1.5% to 2% of the sample comes from the top ten.

Remarks on this clone: Its binding antigen is unknown. The sample holds no much larger clone one base away, and base qualities are not on file.

This receptor was taken from a woman in her thirties or forties who had recovered from COVID-19. The sequenced material came from PBMCs or T cells enriched from blood (not recorded which).

At the DNA level, the sequence is TGTGCCAGCTCACCAGGGTATGGAAGGGGTGGCAATGAGCAGTTCTTC. Translated, it gives CASSPGYGRGGNEQFF. The chain joins TRBV18 to TRBJ2-1, and TRBD1 may be the D gene, going by 5 matching bases. The germline V gene yields KGHSH for CDR1 and LQKENI for CDR2. From the cysteine up to the phenylalanine, the CDR3 has a length of 16 residues. The read is trimmed to its CDR3 DNA, 48 bases read in frame from base 1. Between the V and J ends, shortened by 2 bases and 6 bases respectively, the junction contains 17 bases. With the rest looked up from the reference TRBV18 and TRBJ2-1 genes rather than sequenced, the full variable domain is NAGVMQNPRHLVRRRGQEARLRCSPMKGHSHVYWYRQLPEEGLKFMVYLQKENIIDESGMPKERFSAEFPKEGPSILRIQQVVRGDSAAYFCASSPGYGRGGNEQFFGPGTRLTVL.